A selection of T cell receptor beta chains follows, all from one sample in a study of T cells in Graves' hyperthyroidism and ophthalmopathy. TCRdb analysed the multiplex PCR reads with MiXCR anew, one entry per CDR3 protein. The sample has 600,000 to 800,000 distinct CDR3 sequences, approximately 36% seen once. Sequences were obtained from blood. These receptors originate from a woman in her thirties or forties with Graves' hyperthyroidism. Both conserved end residues are part of each CDR3. The D gene is left open where the match is weak. Only some rows state a clone size, as once, few, many or a class for expanded clones.

cdr3_aa cdr3_nt v_call d_call clone_size j_call
CATSPGLARDTQYF TGTGCCACCTCTCCGGGACTAGCACGAGATACGCAGTATTTT TRBV10-3 TRBD2 . TRBJ2-3
CSAPFGGGAQPQHF TGCAGTGCTCCCTTCGGCGGGGGGGCGCAGCCCCAGCATTTT TRBV20-1 . . TRBJ1-5
CASSLDGGAWDSPLHF TGTGCCAGCAGCTTAGATGGGGGGGCATGGGATTCACCCCTCCACTTT TRBV7-8 . few TRBJ1-6
CASSRTGSYNSPLHF TGTGCCAGCAGCCGAACAGGGTCCTATAATTCACCCCTCCACTTT TRBV7-3 . few TRBJ1-6
CASSYPSGSEAFF TGTGCCAGCAGTTATCCGAGCGGGTCTGAAGCTTTCTTT TRBV6-5 . . TRBJ1-1
CASSLGGQGTREQYF TGTGCCAGCAGCTTAGGGGGACAGGGTACGAGGGAGCAGTACTTC TRBV7-9 TRBD1 . TRBJ2-7
CASSIGQSNEKLFF TGTGCCAGTAGTATTGGTCAGAGTAATGAAAAACTGTTTTTT TRBV19 . many TRBJ1-4
CASRPPRGREDPYEQYF TGTGCCAGCAGACCCCCGAGGGGGCGGGAGGACCCCTACGAGCAGTACTTC TRBV6-5 . few TRBJ2-7
CASSYQRGYSYEQYF TGTGCCAGCAGTTACCAGCGGGGGTACTCCTACGAGCAGTACTTC TRBV6-5 TRBD2 few TRBJ2-7
CASSAYSKGVTNEKLFF TGTGCCAGCAGCGCCTACTCTAAGGGGGTTACTAATGAAAAACTGTTTTTT TRBV7-9 . . TRBJ1-4
CASVEGDSAYEQYF TGTGCCAGCGTTGAAGGGGACAGTGCCTACGAGCAGTACTTC TRBV25-1 TRBD1 few TRBJ2-7
CASSDGFDGYTF TGTGCCAGCAGTGACGGGTTTGATGGCTACACCTTC TRBV25-1 . . TRBJ1-2
CASSLDRGLAQHF TGTGCCAGCAGTTTGGACAGGGGCCTAGCCCAGCATTTT TRBV27 TRBD1 few TRBJ1-5
CASGRGSQYSPQHF TGTGCCAGCGGACGGGGATCCCAGTATTCGCCCCAGCATTTT TRBV7-2 . . TRBJ1-5
CASSLKQTGVKNTEAFF TGTGCCAGCAGCTTAAAACAGACGGGGGTGAAGAACACTGAAGCTTTCTTT TRBV13 . . TRBJ1-1
CASTTGGDYGYTF TGTGCCAGCACTACAGGGGGGGACTATGGCTACACCTTC TRBV7-9 TRBD1 . TRBJ1-2
CASSSPQGGRETQYF TGTGCCAGCAGCTCACCACAGGGAGGCAGAGAGACCCAGTACTTC TRBV5-6 . . TRBJ2-5
CASSVQGWVQETQYF TGTGCCAGCTCCGTACAGGGTTGGGTGCAAGAGACCCAGTACTTC TRBV2 . many TRBJ2-5
CASRSRVENTEAFF TGTGCCAGCCGGTCCAGGGTGGAGAACACTGAAGCTTTCTTT TRBV6-5 . few TRBJ1-1
CASSLVSRQETNTEAFF TGTGCCAGCAGCTTAGTATCGAGACAGGAGACGAACACTGAAGCTTTCTTT TRBV7-9 . many TRBJ1-1
CASSHDSNYGYTF TGTGCCAGCAGTCACGACAGTAACTATGGCTACACCTTC TRBV7-9 . many TRBJ1-2
CASSRVLGPNEKLFF TGTGCCAGCAGCCGTGTGCTGGGGCCAAATGAAAAACTGTTTTTT TRBV14 . . TRBJ1-4
CASSPEDRSNSPLHF TGTGCCAGCAGCCCTGAGGACAGGTCCAATTCACCCCTCCACTTT TRBV9 TRBD1 . TRBJ1-6
CAISMGTGGLVDYGYTF TGTGCCATCAGTATGGGGACAGGGGGCTTGGTGGACTATGGCTACACCTTC TRBV10-3 TRBD1 . TRBJ1-2
CSARREGGDGYTF TGCAGTGCTAGAAGGGAGGGCGGAGATGGCTACACCTTC TRBV20-1 . many TRBJ1-2
CALGGLPNQPQHF TGTGCCCTAGGGGGACTCCCGAATCAGCCCCAGCATTTT TRBV2 . many TRBJ1-5
CASSYGDWAEAFF TGTGCCAGCAGTTACGGTGATTGGGCTGAAGCTTTCTTT TRBV7-2 . . TRBJ1-1
CASSLQWTGLAEQYF TGCGCCAGCAGCTTGCAGTGGACAGGGCTTGCCGAGCAGTACTTC TRBV5-1 TRBD1 many TRBJ2-7
CASSQGAEAFF TGTGCCAGTAGTCAGGGGGCTGAAGCTTTCTTT TRBV19 TRBD1 many TRBJ1-1
CASSLGGQGSNEQYF TGTGCCAGCAGTTTAGGAGGCCAGGGGAGTAACGAGCAGTACTTC TRBV7-9 . few TRBJ2-7
CASSIMQQAMGELFF TGTGCCAGTAGTATCATGCAGCAAGCGATGGGGGAGCTGTTTTTT TRBV19 . . TRBJ2-2
CSATLAGEPETQYF TGCAGTGCTACCCTAGCGGGAGAACCGGAGACCCAGTACTTC TRBV20-1 TRBD2 many TRBJ2-5